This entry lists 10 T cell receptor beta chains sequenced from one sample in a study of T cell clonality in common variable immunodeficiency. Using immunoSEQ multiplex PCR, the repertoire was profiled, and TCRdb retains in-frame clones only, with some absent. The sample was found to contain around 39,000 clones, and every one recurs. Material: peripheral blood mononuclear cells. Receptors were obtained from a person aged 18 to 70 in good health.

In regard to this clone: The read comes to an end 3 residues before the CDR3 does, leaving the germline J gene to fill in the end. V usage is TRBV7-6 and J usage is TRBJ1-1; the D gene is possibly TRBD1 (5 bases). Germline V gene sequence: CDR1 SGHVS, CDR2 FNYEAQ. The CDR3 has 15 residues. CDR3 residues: CASSQDGQGSDEAFF. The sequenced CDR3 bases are TGTGCCAGCAGCCAAGACGGGCAGGGTTCGGACGAG.

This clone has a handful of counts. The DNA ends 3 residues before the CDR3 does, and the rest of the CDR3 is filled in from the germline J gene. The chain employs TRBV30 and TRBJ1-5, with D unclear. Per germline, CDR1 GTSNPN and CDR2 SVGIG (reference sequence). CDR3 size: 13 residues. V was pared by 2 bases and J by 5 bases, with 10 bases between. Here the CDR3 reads CAWSPGRDQPQHF. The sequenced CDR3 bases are TGTGCCTGGAGTCCCGGTAGGGATCAGCCC.

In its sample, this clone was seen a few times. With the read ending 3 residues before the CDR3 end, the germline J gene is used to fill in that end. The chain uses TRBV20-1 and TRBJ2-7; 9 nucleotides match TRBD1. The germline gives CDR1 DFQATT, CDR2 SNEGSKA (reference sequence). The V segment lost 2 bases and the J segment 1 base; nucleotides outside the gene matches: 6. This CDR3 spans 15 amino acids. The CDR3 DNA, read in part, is TGCAGTGCTAGAACCGGGACAGGGCTTTCCTACGAG. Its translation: CSARTGTGLSYE. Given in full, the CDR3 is CSARTGTGLSYEQYF.

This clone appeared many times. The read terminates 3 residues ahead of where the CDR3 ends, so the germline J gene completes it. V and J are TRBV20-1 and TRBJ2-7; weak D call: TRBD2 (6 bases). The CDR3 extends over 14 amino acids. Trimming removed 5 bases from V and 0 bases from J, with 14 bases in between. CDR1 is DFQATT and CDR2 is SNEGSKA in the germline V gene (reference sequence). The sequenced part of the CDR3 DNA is TGCAGTGCTTCCTCCGGGACTTCCTCCTACGAG. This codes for CSASSGTSSYE. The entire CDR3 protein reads CSASSGTSSYEQYF.

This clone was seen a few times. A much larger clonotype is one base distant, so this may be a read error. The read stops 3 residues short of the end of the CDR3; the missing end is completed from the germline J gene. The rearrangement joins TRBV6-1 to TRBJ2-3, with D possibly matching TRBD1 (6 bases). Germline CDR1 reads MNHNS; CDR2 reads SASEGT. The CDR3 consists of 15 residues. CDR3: CASSAPRGGNQPQYF. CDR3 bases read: TGTGCCAGCAGTGCCCCCAGGGGTGGGAATCAGCCG.

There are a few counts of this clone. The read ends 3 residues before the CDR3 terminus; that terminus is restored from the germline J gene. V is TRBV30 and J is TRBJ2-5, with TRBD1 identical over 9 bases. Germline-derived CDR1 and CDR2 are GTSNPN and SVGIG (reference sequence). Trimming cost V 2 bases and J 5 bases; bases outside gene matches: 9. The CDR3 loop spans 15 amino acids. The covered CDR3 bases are TGTGCCTGGAGTCCCGGGACAGGGCGGGGGGAGACC. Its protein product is CAWSPGTGRGET. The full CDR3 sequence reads CAWSPGTGRGETQYF.

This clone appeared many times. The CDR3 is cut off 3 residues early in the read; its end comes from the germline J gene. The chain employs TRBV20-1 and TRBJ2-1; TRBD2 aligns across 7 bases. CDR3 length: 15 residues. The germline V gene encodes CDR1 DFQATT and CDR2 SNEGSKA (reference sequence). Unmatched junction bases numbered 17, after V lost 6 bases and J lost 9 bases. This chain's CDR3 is CSAPRAAGGITEQFF. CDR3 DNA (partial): TGCAGTGCCCCCAGGGCGGCCGGGGGGATTACTGAG.

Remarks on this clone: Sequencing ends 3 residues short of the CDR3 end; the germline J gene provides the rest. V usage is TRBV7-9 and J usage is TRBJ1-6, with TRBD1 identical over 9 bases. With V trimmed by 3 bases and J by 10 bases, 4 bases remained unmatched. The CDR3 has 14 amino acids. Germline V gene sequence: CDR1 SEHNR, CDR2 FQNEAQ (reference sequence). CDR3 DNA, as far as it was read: TGTGCCAGCAGCTTCGGGACAGGGAGATCACCC. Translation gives CASSFGTGRSP. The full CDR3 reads CASSFGTGRSPLHF.

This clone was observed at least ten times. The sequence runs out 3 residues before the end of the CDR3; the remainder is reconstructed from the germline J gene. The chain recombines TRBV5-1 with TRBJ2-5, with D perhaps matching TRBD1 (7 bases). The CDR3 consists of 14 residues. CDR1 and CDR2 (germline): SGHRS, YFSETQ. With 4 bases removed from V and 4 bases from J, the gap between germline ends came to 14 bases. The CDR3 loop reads CASSPRGVRETQYF. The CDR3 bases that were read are TGCGCCAGCAGCCCCAGGGGGGTACGAGAGACC.

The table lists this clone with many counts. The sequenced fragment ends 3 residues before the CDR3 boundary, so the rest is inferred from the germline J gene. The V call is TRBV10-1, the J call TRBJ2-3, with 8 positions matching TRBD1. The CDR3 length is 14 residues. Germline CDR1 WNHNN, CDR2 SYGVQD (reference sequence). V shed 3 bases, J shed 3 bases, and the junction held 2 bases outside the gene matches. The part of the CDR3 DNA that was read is TGCGCCAGCAGTGATACAGGGGGAACAGATACG. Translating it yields CASSDTGGTDT. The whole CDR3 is CASSDTGGTDTQYF.